This T cell receptor beta chain was captured in a study of blood T cell repertoires in COVID-19. Original analysis: Cell counts per sample came from amplifying reference gene primers. The data were produced by immunoSEQ multiplex PCR, yet TCRdb's version contains in-frame clones alone and is incomplete. V and J calls and clone size are those listed in that table; D and trimming were worked out from the DNA. This sample yields 200,000 to 250,000 clones, of which approximately 88% are seen a single time; roughly 6% belongs to the top ten. The germline CDR1 and CDR2 sequences are WNHNN and SYGVQD (reference sequence). This CDR3 region has 15 residues. The J segment lost 0 bases and the V segment lost 9 bases, leaving 6 bases of the junction unmatched.

V usage is TRBV10-1 and J usage is TRBJ1-2, with 11 bases matching TRBD1. Sequencing used peripheral blood. The clonotype originates from a woman aged 25 to 45 with COVID-19, enrolled during active disease. CDR3 protein: CARDRGQEANYGYTF. CDR3 DNA: TGCGCCAGGGACAGGGGGCAAGAAGCTAACTATGGCTACACCTTC.